The present TCR beta chain was sequenced within a study of control samples from healthy donors and cancer patients. Profiled with immunoSEQ multiplex PCR; TCRdb holds only in-frame clones, not every one. Here the sample spans about 160,000 clones, roughly 95% being singletons. From germline, CDR1 is MNHEY and CDR2 SVGAGI. V was pared by 7 bases and J by 3 bases, with 6 bases between. The CDR3 is 12 residues long. Source material: blood. This chain joins TRBV6-5 and TRBJ2-2; the D is unclear. The receptor's source is a woman in her 30s in good health. CDR3 sequence: CASIGDTGELFF. In DNA form, the CDR3 reads TGTGCCAGCATTGGGGACACCGGGGAGCTGTTTTTT.